The 32 T cell receptor beta chains below all came from one sample that was sequenced in a study of post-analysis software for immune sequencing data. General study results and limits: Controls had lower frequencies than patients of four or five TRBV segments, which included TRBV5-6, TRBV5-1 and TRBV20-1.

The antigens for these receptors are not known. TCR beta cDNA libraries had unique molecular identifiers. From the PCR reads, TCRdb called clonotypes with MiXCR, one entry per CDR3 protein. The data show approximately 400,000 distinct CDR3 sequences, around a third seen once. Input material: blood. The receptors here all came from a girl aged 5-17 years with multiple sclerosis.

The chain is built from TRBV4-1 and TRBJ2-5; possibly TRBD1 for D (6 bases). The CDR3 covers 15 residues. Germline assignment: CDR1 MGHRA and CDR2 YSYEKL. The V and J ends lost 4 bases and 5 bases respectively, with 17 bases between them. The DNA of the CDR3 is TGCGCCAGCAGCCTTAATAGGGACATACGGGAGACCCAGTACTTC. Translating gives CASSLNRDIRETQYF.

This sequence joins TRBV6-5 and TRBJ1-2; no clear D. CDR3 length equals 14 residues. Trimming took off 0 bases at V and 7 bases at J, with 12 bases between the two ends. The germline gives CDR1 MNHEY, CDR2 SVGAGI. The CDR3 DNA is TGTGCCAGCAGTTACTCGGCGGTAGATGGTGGCTACACCTTC. Translating gives CASSYSAVDGGYTF.

The sample holds a few counts of this clonotype. The rearrangement joins TRBV4-1 to TRBJ1-2; 8 bases agree with TRBD1. After removal of 3 bases from V and 8 bases from J, the junction contained 11 bases not matched to a gene. Germline V gene lookup returns CDR1 MGHRA and CDR2 YSYEKL. This CDR3 comprises 15 residues. The CDR3 bases are TGCGCCAGCAGCCAGAGGGCAGGGGGCGCGGGCGGCTACACCTTC. Translating gives CASSQRAGGAGGYTF.

This clonotype was detected only a few times. This sequence joins TRBV5-1 and TRBJ2-7; no clear D gene. V lost 0 bases, J lost 3 bases, and 10 bases lay in between. CDR3 length: 14 residues. Germline-derived CDR1 and CDR2 are SGHRS and YFSETQ. CDR3 coding DNA: TGCGCCAGCAGCTTGGTAGGCAGGAACTACGAGCAGTACTTC. As protein: CASSLVGRNYEQYF.

CDR3 sequence: CASSPYTHQPQHF. CDR3 sequence (DNA): TGTGCCAGCAGCCCTTACACCCATCAGCCCCAGCATTTT. V gene TRBV7-2 combines with J gene TRBJ1-5; D not resolved. The CDR3 has 13 amino acids. The V gene lost 5 bases and the J gene lost 5 bases, with 10 bases spanning the gap. Per germline, CDR1 SGHTA and CDR2 FQGNSA.

This clonotype came up a few times. The chain uses TRBV3-1 and TRBJ2-4, with D tentatively TRBD2 (5 bases). Trimming removed 4 bases at V and 13 bases at J, with 20 bases between. This CDR3 region has 14 residues. CDR1 is LGHDT and CDR2 is YNNKEL in the germline V gene (reference sequence). CDR3 in amino acids: CASSLSGYIREQYF. The CDR3 coding sequence is TGTGCCAGCAGCCTCTCGGGATACATCCGTGAGCAGTACTTC.

The rearrangement uses TRBV11-2 and TRBJ2-3; tentative D call: TRBD2 (6 bases). The V gene lost 1 base and the J gene lost 0 bases, with 11 bases spanning the gap. Looked up from germline, CDR1 is SGHAT and CDR2 is FQNNGV. CDR3 length: 16 residues. CDR3 sequence (DNA): TGTGCCAGCAGCTTAGTAACGGGGACTAGCACAGATACGCAGTATTTT. Its translation: CASSLVTGTSTDTQYF.

In its sample, this clonotype was seen a few times. The chain uses TRBV29-1 and TRBJ2-7; D is undetermined. Trimming pared 0 bases from V and 5 bases from J, leaving 8 bases between. Germline CDR1 is SQVTM and CDR2 is ANQGSEA. This CDR3 has 12 amino acids. The CDR3 coding sequence is TGCAGCGTTGAAGATGAGGTTGACGAGCAGTACTTC. As protein: CSVEDEVDEQYF.

Only a few counts were recorded for this clonotype. The V gene is TRBV20-1, the J gene TRBJ2-3; 11 bases agree with TRBD2. The CDR3 is made up of 17 amino acids. V was pared by 2 bases and J by 0 bases, with 7 bases of the junction left unmatched. CDR1 and CDR2 (germline): DFQATT, SNEGSKA (reference sequence). The CDR3 loop is CSARSSGGTTSTDTQYF. The CDR3, as DNA: TGCAGTGCTAGATCTAGCGGGGGGACGACTAGCACAGATACGCAGTATTTT.

This chain links TRBV12-3 or TRBV12-4 with TRBJ2-1, with TRBD1 identical over 8 bases. The CDR3 is made up of 14 amino acids. J was trimmed by 5 bases and V by 3 bases; bases with no gene match: 3. DNA of the CDR3: TGTGCCAGCAGTTTGACAGGGGTCGACAATGAGCAGTTCTTC. This sequence encodes CASSLTGVDNEQFF.

This clonotype was counted only a few times. V usage is TRBV7-3 and J usage is TRBJ2-1; 8 bases are a match to TRBD2. CDR3 length: 16 residues. V was pared by 5 bases and J by 7 bases, with 13 bases of the junction left unmatched. Germline CDR1 SGHTA, CDR2 FQGTGA. CDR3 region: CASSLHPGGPRNEQFF. Here the CDR3 DNA reads TGTGCCAGCAGCCTTCATCCGGGGGGGCCGAGGAATGAGCAGTTCTTC.

The V and J genes are TRBV4-1 and TRBJ1-2, with a possible D match to TRBD1 (5 bases). The germline V gene encodes CDR1 MGHRA and CDR2 YSYEKL. Between the trimmed V and J ends, which lost 6 bases and 7 bases, there was a span of 21 bases. The CDR3 has 15 residues. CDR3 amino acids: CASRDHRDPRSGYTF. CDR3 coding DNA: TGCGCCAGCAGGGATCACCGGGACCCGAGGAGTGGCTACACCTTC.

The chain carries TRBV9 and TRBJ1-4, with no clear D. The CDR3 is made up of 15 amino acids. The V end was cut by 0 bases, the J end by 3 bases, with 9 bases between. The germline CDR1 and CDR2 sequences are SGDLS and YYNGEE. The CDR3 nucleotides are TGTGCCAGCAGCGTAGGGGTACAGTCTAATGAAAAACTGTTTTTT. It is translated as CASSVGVQSNEKLFF.

V gene TRBV6-5 combines with J gene TRBJ1-1; no definite D call. The V end was cut by 4 bases, the J end by 1 base, with 10 bases between. Germline CDR1 and CDR2: MNHEY and SVGAGI. The CDR3 has 14 amino acids. DNA of the CDR3: TGTGCCAGCAGTTCGGATTCAGCGAACACTGAAGCTTTCTTT. Its translation is CASSSDSANTEAFF.

This clonotype was seen a few times. This sequence joins TRBV6-1 and TRBJ1-2; weak D call: TRBD1 (5 bases). Per germline, CDR1 MNHNS and CDR2 SASEGT. This CDR3 region has 12 residues. V lost 7 bases to trimming and J lost 8 bases, with 14 bases between them. CDR3 protein: CASKITPGGYTF. DNA of the CDR3: TGTGCCAGCAAGATTACCCCAGGGGGCTACACCTTC.

The chain combines TRBV20-1 with TRBJ2-4; 10 bases are a match to TRBD1. The assigned J gene may be wrong: the sequence end matches TRBJ2-5 better. Germline loops: CDR1 DFQATT, CDR2 SNEGSKA (reference sequence). The CDR3 is made up of 15 amino acids. The CDR3 here is CSAPDRGPGVETQYF. CDR3 nucleotide sequence: TGCAGTGCACCAGACAGGGGGCCTGGTGTGGAGACCCAGTACTTC.

The chain joins TRBV14 to TRBJ2-3; D is perhaps TRBD1 or TRBD2 (6 bases each). The CDR3 loop spans 18 amino acids. Germline V gives CDR1 SGHDN, CDR2 FVKESK. The V and J ends lost 2 bases and 4 bases respectively, with 22 bases between them. CDR3 amino acids: CASSQLRGAGKDADTQYF. The CDR3 DNA reads as TGTGCCAGCAGCCAATTAAGGGGGGCTGGCAAGGACGCAGATACGCAGTATTTT.

This clonotype was seen more than once but under ten times. The chain links TRBV6-5 to TRBJ2-7; D possibly corresponds to TRBD2 (7 bases). The CDR3 covers 15 residues. The germline CDR1 and CDR2 sequences are MNHEY and SVGAGI. V lost 6 bases, J lost 3 bases, and 18 bases lay in between. CDR3 residues: CASSPLGGADYEQYF. For the CDR3, the DNA is TGTGCCAGCAGCCCACTGGGGGGGGCCGACTACGAGCAGTACTTC.

The CDR3 loop is CSAISGLLNQPQHF. CDR3 nucleotides: TGCAGTGCCATAAGTGGACTGCTGAATCAGCCCCAGCATTTT. This sequence joins TRBV20-1 and TRBJ1-5; D remains unclear. This CDR3 contains 14 residues. Germline V gene lookup returns CDR1 DFQATT and CDR2 SNEGSKA (reference sequence). Trimming pared 6 bases from V and 4 bases from J, leaving 16 bases between.

This clonotype turned up a few times. The V gene is TRBV9, the J gene TRBJ2-3; 10 nucleotides agree with TRBD2. The CDR3 runs 15 residues. The V gene's germline CDR1 is SGDLS and CDR2 YYNGEE. V was pared by 5 bases and J by 7 bases, with 10 bases of the junction left unmatched. Written as DNA, the CDR3 is TGTGCCAGCAGTCAGCGGGGGGGCCCGGAAAATACGCAGTATTTT. It encodes CASSQRGGPENTQYF. The full variable domain, with the rest looked up from reference TRBV9 and TRBJ2-3, is DSGVTQTPKHLITATGQRVTLRCSPRSGDLSVYWYQQSLDQGLQFLIQYYNGEERAKGNILERFSAQQFPDLHSELNLSSLELGDSALYFCASSQRGGPENTQYFGPGTRLTVL.

The rearrangement links TRBV6-5 to TRBJ1-2; D possibly corresponds to TRBD1 (6 bases). CDR1 is MNHEY and CDR2 is SVGAGI in the germline V gene. CDR3 length: 16 amino acids. Between the trimmed V and J ends, which lost 6 bases and 4 bases, there was a span of 21 bases. CDR3 residues: CASSQEGGRASYGYTF. Here the CDR3 DNA reads TGTGCCAGCAGCCAAGAGGGGGGGCGAGCTTCCTATGGCTACACCTTC.

The chain uses TRBV9 and TRBJ1-5, with D perhaps matching TRBD1 (5 bases). V was clipped by 0 bases and J by 7 bases, with 14 bases between them. Per germline, CDR1 SGDLS and CDR2 YYNGEE. The CDR3 length is 15 residues. The CDR3 loop is CASSVEGTPEQPQHF. CDR3 nucleotides: TGTGCCAGCAGCGTAGAAGGGACCCCGGAACAGCCCCAGCATTTT.

The chain uses TRBV12-3 or TRBV12-4 and TRBJ2-5, with D tentatively TRBD2 (5 bases). This CDR3 contains 14 residues. Deletions cut 11 bases from V and 2 bases from J, with 18 bases between. In DNA, the CDR3 is TGTGCCTGGAAGGGCAGTTCGGGGCAAGAGACCCAGTACTTC. Amino acid sequence: CAWKGSSGQETQYF.

There are a few counts of this clonotype. The J gene is TRBJ2-3, the V gene TRBV10-2; D is possibly TRBD1 (7 bases). This CDR3 is 10 amino acids long. Per the germline V gene, CDR1 is WSHSY and CDR2 is SAAADI. V lost 8 bases and J 14 bases, leaving 14 bases between the germline ends. Here the CDR3 reads CASGRDSGYF. The CDR3 bases are TGCGCCAGCGGGCGGGACAGCGGGTATTTT.

This clonotype was detected only a few times. This chain connects TRBV5-1 to TRBJ1-1, with a tentative D call TRBD1 (6 bases). The V and J ends lost 6 bases and 3 bases respectively, with 15 bases between them. This CDR3 contains 14 residues. Germline V gene data show CDR1 as SGHRS and CDR2 as YFSETQ. The CDR3 here is CASTREGGDTEAFF. In DNA, the CDR3 is TGCGCCAGCACCCGCGAGGGGGGGGACACTGAAGCTTTCTTT.

This clonotype was counted only a few times. Here the CDR3 reads CATSRDMAFAYEQYF. In nucleotides, the CDR3 is TGTGCCACCAGCAGAGATATGGCCTTTGCCTACGAGCAGTACTTC. The chain couples TRBV15 to TRBJ2-7; no reliable D call. Between the trimmed V and J ends, which lost 0 bases and 2 bases, there was a span of 11 bases. The CDR3 is made up of 15 amino acids. Germline V gives CDR1 LNHNV, CDR2 YYDKDF (reference sequence).

The DNA for the CDR3 is TGTGCCAGCAGCCACGCCGGGGACGCCTCCTACGAGCAGTACTTC. Protein sequence: CASSHAGDASYEQYF. The gene calls are TRBV3-1 and TRBJ2-7; either TRBD1 or TRBD2 may fit D (5 bases each). The germline gives CDR1 LGHDT, CDR2 YNNKEL (reference sequence). The CDR3 sequence is 15 residues long. Deletions cut 3 bases from V and 0 bases from J, with 12 bases between.

The V call is TRBV12-3 or TRBV12-4, the J call TRBJ1-1; no definite D call. V was clipped by 5 bases and J by 9 bases, with 19 bases between them. The CDR3 contains 14 residues. The CDR3 nucleotides read TGTGCCAGCAGTCCTGGGGAGGAATCCTCCCAAGCTTTCTTT. It encodes CASSPGEESSQAFF.

This clonotype was counted only a few times. The chain uses TRBV3-1 and TRBJ2-5; TRBD1 matches at 9 bases. Germline CDR1 is LGHDT and CDR2 is YNNKEL (reference sequence). There are 16 residues in the CDR3. V lost 4 bases and J lost 4; bases outside the gene matches: 10. As DNA, the CDR3 is TGTGCCAGCAGCCCGTCGCCGGGACAGGGAGGAGAGACCCAGTACTTC. This encodes CASSPSPGQGGETQYF.

J is TRBJ2-3 and V is TRBV5-1; TRBD2 might be the D (6 bases). The CDR3 length is 12 residues. The germline V gene encodes CDR1 SGHRS and CDR2 YFSETQ. Trimming shortened V by 7 bases and J by 2 bases, and 8 bases separated the two germline ends. The CDR3 coding sequence is TGCGCCAGCGGGAGGCCCACAGATACGCAGTATTTT. This codes for CASGRPTDTQYF.

The V and J genes are TRBV7-2 and TRBJ1-4; 9 nucleotides align to TRBD1. Trimming removed 1 base from V and 0 bases from J; junction bases left unmatched: 6. Germline assignment: CDR1 SGHTA and CDR2 FQGNSA. CDR3 length equals 18 residues. The CDR3 reads CASSLEGTGLATNEKLFF. The CDR3 nucleotides are TGTGCCAGCAGCTTAGAAGGGACAGGGCTTGCAACTAATGAAAAACTGTTTTTT.

This clonotype was seen only a few times. This chain links TRBV7-3 with TRBJ2-4; a possible D gene is TRBD1 (6 bases). There are 13 residues in the CDR3. Germline assignment: CDR1 SGHTA and CDR2 FQGTGA. V was cut by 5 bases and J by 13 bases, with 18 bases left in between. CDR3 region: CASSEGTPNRQYF. DNA of the CDR3: TGTGCCAGCAGCGAAGGGACACCTAACAGGCAGTACTTC.